Below, 31 T cell receptor beta chains from the same sample are listed, as sequenced in a study of cytomegalovirus exposure and HLA in healthy donors. The PCR was carried out with 60 Vbeta primers and 13 Jbeta primers. The assay was immunoSEQ multiplex PCR, and TCRdb's table has in-frame clones only and misses some. The data show about 170,000 clones, 62% seen once. The sequenced material came from PBMCs. The receptors were gathered from a man between 40 and 49 years old in good health and CMV-seronegative.

Of note for this clone: This may be a read error: a much more frequent sequence differs by one nucleotide. The chain carries TRBV7-9 and TRBJ2-1, with TRBD2 matching 10 bases. The CDR3 covers 18 residues. Germline loops: CDR1 SEHNR, CDR2 FQNEAQ (reference sequence). The DNA for the CDR3 is TGTTCCAGCAGTTCCGTTGTCCGTGTGCCTAGCGGGGGCCATGAGCAGTTCTTC. It codes for CSSSSVVRVPSGGHEQFF.

This sequence joins TRBV10-3 and TRBJ1-1; maybe TRBD1 (6 bases). The V gene lost 7 bases and the J gene lost 8 bases, with 11 bases spanning the gap. The CDR3 is 11 amino acids. Germline V gives CDR1 ENHRY, CDR2 SYGVKD. The CDR3 DNA reads TGTGCCATCAACACCCAGGGGGAAGCTTTCTTT. Protein sequence: CAINTQGEAFF.

The table lists this clone with a few counts. One end of the junction is discordant with germline, which a read error may explain. This rearrangement joins TRBV19 to TRBJ1-5; the D is unclear. CDR3 length equals 13 residues. Germline-derived CDR1 and CDR2 are LNHDA and SQIVND (reference sequence). CDR3 sequence reads: CASSIDPGSYTLF. DNA for the CDR3: TGTGCCAGTAGTATAGATCCAGGTTCTTACACCCTTTTT.

The chain employs TRBV7-3 and TRBJ2-1; 7 bases agree with TRBD1. The CDR3 runs to 13 residues. The trim removed 5 bases at V and 8 bases at J, leaving 6 bases unmatched. Germline assignment: CDR1 SGHTA and CDR2 FQGTGA. This CDR3 is CASSPTTGHEQFF. The CDR3 region has the DNA TGTGCCAGCAGCCCGACGACAGGGCATGAGCAGTTCTTC. The entire variable domain, with the rest obtained from reference TRBV7-3 and TRBJ2-1, is as follows: GAGVSQTPSNKVTEKGKYVELRCDPISGHTALYWYRQSLGQGPEFLIYFQGTGAADDSGLPNDRFFAVRPEGSVSTLKIQRTERGDSAVYLCASSPTTGHEQFFGPGTRLTVL.

The CDR3 is CTSSQAISCNYGYTF. CDR3 nucleotide sequence: TGCACCAGCAGCCAGGCAATTAGCTGTAACTATGGCTACACCTTC. This chain joins TRBV1 and TRBJ1-2. TRBV1 is reported as a pseudogene. This CDR3 is built from 15 residues.

This clone was observed a single time. The CDR3 protein is CASSHPGLAGADTQYF. CDR3 nucleotides: TGTGCCAGCAGCCATCCAGGACTAGCGGGAGCAGATACGCAGTATTTT. The V and J genes are TRBV7-2 and TRBJ2-3; TRBD2 agrees at 13 bases. In germline, CDR1 is SGHTA, CDR2 FQGNSA. After removal of 5 bases from V and 4 bases from J, the junction contained 6 bases not matched to a gene. The CDR3 length is 16 residues.

CDR3 region: CASSLVGEVHEKLFF. Here the CDR3 DNA reads TGTGCCAGCAGCTTGGTGGGGGAGGTTCATGAAAAACTGTTTTTT. The chain employs TRBV7-9 and TRBJ1-4; TRBD1 might be the D (5 bases). Trimming took off 3 bases at V and 6 bases at J, with 14 bases between the two ends. Germline V CDR1 and CDR2: SEHNR, FQNEAQ (reference sequence). The CDR3 has 15 residues.

The chain joins TRBV5-4 to TRBJ2-6; the match to TRBD2 covers 9 bases. Germline CDR1 SGHNT, CDR2 YYREEE (reference sequence). This CDR3 contains 20 residues. The ends lost 4 bases at V and 0 bases at J; junction bases unmatched: 14. The CDR3 loop is CASSPPVLAGGASGANVLTF. The DNA for the CDR3 is TGTGCCAGCAGCCCGCCGGTTTTGGCGGGGGGGGCCTCTGGGGCCAACGTCCTGACTTTC.

Only a few counts were recorded for this clone. J is TRBJ1-4 and V is TRBV19, with a possible D match to TRBD1 (5 bases). Germline CDR1 LNHDA, CDR2 SQIVND (reference sequence). V was cut by 3 bases and J by 3 bases, with 17 bases left in between. The CDR3 is 17 residues long. The CDR3 coding sequence is TGTGCCAGTAGTATCCCTTCAGGGTTCGGAGCTAATGAAAAACTGTTTTTT. Protein product: CASSIPSGFGANEKLFF.

J is TRBJ2-7 and V is TRBV6-1, with 8 bases lining up with TRBD2. With 6 bases clipped from V and 0 bases from J, the junction kept 7 bases outside the gene matches. The CDR3 extends over 15 amino acids. CDR1 is MNHNS and CDR2 is SASEGT in the germline V gene. CDR3 in amino acids: CASSRTSGNSYEQYF. The DNA for the CDR3 is TGTGCCAGCAGCCGAACTAGCGGAAACTCCTACGAGCAGTACTTC.

The V gene is TRBV5-1, the J gene TRBJ2-3; a weak D match, TRBD1 (6 bases). The CDR3 covers 15 residues. Germline V gives CDR1 SGHRS, CDR2 YFSETQ. V was cut by 3 bases and J by 2 bases, with 13 bases left in between. The CDR3 here is CASSSIQGLTDTQYF. In DNA, the CDR3 is TGCGCCAGCAGCTCCATCCAGGGGCTCACAGATACGCAGTATTTT.

The chain links TRBV9 to TRBJ1-1; D uncertain. CDR3 length equals 14 residues. Germline loops: CDR1 SGDLS, CDR2 YYNGEE. Deletions cut 3 bases from V and 4 bases from J, with 13 bases between. The CDR3 nucleotides are TGTGCCAGCAGCGCCATGGAGGGATCCACTGAAGCTTTCTTT. Protein product: CASSAMEGSTEAFF.

Notes on this clone: Other DNA variants within this sample encode the same CDR3. The V and J genes are TRBV19 and TRBJ2-1, with D possibly being TRBD2 (5 bases). The CDR3 loop spans 14 amino acids. Germline CDR1 is LNHDA and CDR2 is SQIVND (reference sequence). The V gene lost 3 bases and the J gene lost 6 bases, with 12 bases spanning the gap. In DNA form, the CDR3 reads TGTGCCAGTAGTATGGGTGGACTCCTCAATGAGCAGTTCTTC. Protein product: CASSMGGLLNEQFF.

This chain uses TRBV9 with TRBJ2-1; tentative D call: TRBD2 (7 bases). The V gene's germline CDR1 is SGDLS and CDR2 YYNGEE. Trimming took off 0 bases at V and 4 bases at J, with 14 bases between the two ends. The CDR3 has 16 residues. The CDR3 here is CASSVDSGGPYNEQFF. CDR3 DNA sequence: TGTGCCAGCAGCGTAGATTCGGGGGGCCCATACAATGAGCAGTTCTTC.

This clone was counted between two and nine times. The same CDR3 can be traced to other DNA sequences in this sample. The rearrangement joins TRBV29-1 to TRBJ2-3; 9 bases align to TRBD2. The V and J ends lost 1 base and 4 bases, in that order; junction bases with no gene match: 3. Germline V CDR1 and CDR2: SQVTM, ANQGSEA. The CDR3 totals 14 residues. The CDR3, as DNA: TGCAGCGTTGAAGGCGGGAGGGGGGCAGATACGCAGTATTTT. Its protein is CSVEGGRGADTQYF.

The sample holds a few counts of this clone. V usage is TRBV7-9 and J usage is TRBJ2-1; maybe TRBD1 (6 bases). V dropped 0 bases and J dropped 9 bases, with 12 bases sitting between them. The CDR3 runs 14 residues. Germline V gives CDR1 SEHNR, CDR2 FQNEAQ (reference sequence). The CDR3 bases are TGTGCCAGCAGCTTAGCGCAGGGGTTCGGTGAGCAGTTCTTC. Translated, it gives CASSLAQGFGEQFF.

V and J are TRBV9 and TRBJ2-2; 8 bases fit TRBD2. This CDR3 comprises 16 residues. V gave up 5 bases and J gave up 4 bases; unmatched junction bases: 10. From germline, CDR1 is SGDLS and CDR2 YYNGEE. The CDR3 DNA reads as TGTGCCAGCAGTCCTCCGGGACTAGAGGTCACCGGGGAGCTGTTTTTT. Its protein is CASSPPGLEVTGELFF.

The V call is TRBV2, the J call TRBJ2-5; perhaps TRBD1 as D (6 bases). CDR3 length equals 15 residues. V was cut by 8 bases and J by 0 bases, with 16 bases left in between. Germline-derived CDR1 and CDR2 are SNHLY and FYNNEI. The CDR3 coding sequence is TGTGCCAGCGCCAAAGGGGGTGGGTACCAAGAGACCCAGTACTTC. Its translation: CASAKGGGYQETQYF. Full variable domain (rest looked up from reference TRBV2 and TRBJ2-5): EPEVTQTPSHQVTQMGQEVILRCVPISNHLYFYWYRQILGQKVEFLVSFYNNEISEKSEIFDDQFSVERPDGSNFTLKIRSTKLEDSAMYFCASAKGGGYQETQYFGPGTRLLVL.

This clone occurred a few times. V is TRBV30 and J is TRBJ2-2, with a weak D call TRBD1 (6 bases). Germline lookup yields CDR1 GTSNPN and CDR2 SVGIG (reference sequence). V lost 2 bases, J lost 10 bases, and 14 bases lay in between. This CDR3 region has 13 residues. The CDR3 reads CAWSLQGDEELFF. The DNA of the CDR3 is TGTGCCTGGAGTCTACAGGGAGACGAGGAGCTGTTTTTT.

The chain carries TRBV7-9 and TRBJ1-5; D unclear. Trimming left V 1 base short and J 0 bases short, with 7 bases between. The germline CDR1 and CDR2 sequences are SEHNR and FQNEAQ (reference sequence). The CDR3 covers 15 residues. Here the CDR3 reads CASSLGENSNQPQHF. CDR3 DNA: TGTGCCAGCAGCTTAGGAGAAAATAGCAATCAGCCCCAGCATTTT.

The chain employs TRBV2 and TRBJ2-7, with 8 bases that match TRBD1. This CDR3 contains 15 residues. The J segment lost 1 base and the V segment lost 8 bases, leaving 10 bases of the junction unmatched. Germline values: CDR1 SNHLY, CDR2 FYNNEI. The CDR3 is CASGADRAKSYEQYF. The CDR3 bases are TGTGCCAGCGGAGCGGACAGGGCCAAATCCTACGAGCAGTACTTC.

This clone occurred once. The V call is TRBV18, the J call TRBJ2-7, with TRBD2 matching over 9 bases. CDR1 is KGHSH and CDR2 is LQKENI in the germline V gene. The CDR3 totals 16 residues. V shed 1 base, J shed 5 bases, and the junction held 9 bases outside the gene matches. The CDR3 loop reads CASSPRAEAGGNEQYF. The CDR3 region has the DNA TGTGCCAGCTCACCACGGGCCGAAGCGGGAGGTAACGAGCAGTACTTC.

The V call is TRBV14, the J call TRBJ1-6; D ambiguous. Germline lookup yields CDR1 SGHDN and CDR2 FVKESK. The germline V and J ends were trimmed by 0 bases and 4 bases, with 7 bases remaining between them. The CDR3 loop spans 15 amino acids. The CDR3 DNA is TGTGCCAGCAGCCAAGAGGCGGGTTATAATTCACCCCTCCACTTT. Translation gives CASSQEAGYNSPLHF.

The chain joins TRBV19 to TRBJ1-1; 7 nucleotides match TRBD1. Germline trimming cut 6 bases from V and 3 bases from J; bases unmatched to any gene: 7. CDR1 and CDR2 (germline): LNHDA, SQIVND (reference sequence). This CDR3 contains 14 residues. In DNA form, the CDR3 reads TGTGCCAGTAGCCAGGGACAGTCATACACTGAAGCTTTCTTT. Amino acids: CASSQGQSYTEAFF.

The sample holds a few counts of this clone. V gene TRBV4-2 combines with J gene TRBJ2-5; 8 positions agree with TRBD2. Trimming took 2 bases from V and 2 from J; bases not matched to a gene: 10. The germline V gene has CDR1 LGHNA and CDR2 YNFKEQ. The CDR3 is 17 amino acids. This chain's CDR3 is CASSQQGSGDGQETQYF. DNA for the CDR3: TGTGCCAGCAGCCAACAGGGTAGCGGGGACGGGCAAGAGACCCAGTACTTC.

The J gene is TRBJ2-5, the V gene TRBV30; 15 bases line up with TRBD2. This CDR3 comprises 16 residues. Germline CDR1 and CDR2: GTSNPN and SVGIG (reference sequence). The J segment lost 5 bases and the V segment lost 1 base, leaving 5 bases of the junction unmatched. As DNA, the CDR3 is TGTGCCTGGAGTGACGGACTAGCGGGGGGGCCTGAGACCCAGTACTTC. It specifies CAWSDGLAGGPETQYF.

In this sample, this clone turned up a few times. The gene calls are TRBV6-5 and TRBJ2-5; TRBD1 matches 9 bases. Germline loops: CDR1 MNHEY, CDR2 SVGAGI. Losses at the gene ends were 6 bases for V and 6 bases for J; bases not matched to a gene: 11. The CDR3 extends over 15 amino acids. The CDR3 sequence: CASRTGTGTLKTQYF. The CDR3 DNA sequence: TGTGCCAGCAGAACCGGGACAGGGACATTGAAGACCCAGTACTTC.

This CDR3 is CAWSDRAGQPQHF. Here the CDR3 DNA reads TGTGCCTGGAGCGACAGGGCAGGGCAGCCCCAGCATTTT. The V call is TRBV30, the J call TRBJ1-5, with TRBD1 identical over 7 bases. Germline CDR1 is GTSNPN and CDR2 is SVGIG (reference sequence). The CDR3 runs to 13 residues. The trim removed 3 bases at V and 7 bases at J, leaving 6 bases unmatched. Variable domain in full (rest from reference TRBV30 and TRBJ1-5): SQTIHQWPATLVQPVGSPLSLECTVEGTSNPNLYWYRQAAGRGLQLLFYSVGIGQISSEVPQNLSASRPQDRQFILSSKKLLLSDSGFYLCAWSDRAGQPQHFGDGTRLSIL.

The chain couples TRBV10-3 to TRBJ1-4, with TRBD1 as a possible D gene (5 bases). Germline V gene sequence: CDR1 ENHRY, CDR2 SYGVKD. Deletions cut 10 bases from V and 8 bases from J, with 20 bases between. The CDR3 length is 14 residues. CDR3 region: CATLGGGEGEKLFF. For the CDR3, the DNA is TGTGCCACCCTTGGGGGAGGGGAAGGGGAAAAACTGTTTTTT.

The V and J genes are TRBV7-9 and TRBJ2-7; 7 nucleotides align to TRBD2. CDR1 and CDR2 from the germline V gene are SEHNR and FQNEAQ (reference sequence). This CDR3 has 14 amino acids. J was trimmed by 4 bases and V by 4 bases; bases with no gene match: 7. The CDR3 sequence: CASSWGGDGYEQYF. In DNA, the CDR3 is TGTGCCAGCAGCTGGGGGGGGGATGGTTACGAGCAGTACTTC.

This chain uses TRBV4-3 with TRBJ2-3, with 7 bases matching TRBD2. In germline, CDR1 is LGHNA, CDR2 YSLEER. Germline trimming cut 0 bases from V and 4 bases from J; bases unmatched to any gene: 10. This CDR3 spans 17 amino acids. The CDR3 sequence is CASSQEFVTSNADTQYF. CDR3 nucleotides: TGCGCCAGCAGCCAAGAGTTTGTGACTAGCAATGCAGATACGCAGTATTTT.